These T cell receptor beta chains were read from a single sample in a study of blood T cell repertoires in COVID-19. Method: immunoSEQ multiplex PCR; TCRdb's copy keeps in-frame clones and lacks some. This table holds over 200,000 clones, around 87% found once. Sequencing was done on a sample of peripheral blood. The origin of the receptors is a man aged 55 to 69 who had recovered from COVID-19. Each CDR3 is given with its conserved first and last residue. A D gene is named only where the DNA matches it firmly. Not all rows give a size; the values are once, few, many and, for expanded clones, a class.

DNA: TGTGCCAGCAGTGGGCTAGCGGGGGCCGGCACAGATACGCAGTATTTT; CDR3: CASSGLAGAGTDTQYF; V: TRBV6-2/TRBV6-3; size: .; length: 16; D: TRBD2; J: TRBJ2-3
DNA: TGTGCCAGCAGCCTTGGGACAGCAAGGAATTCACCCCTCCACTTT; CDR3: CASSLGTARNSPLHF; V: TRBV5-5; size: .; length: 15; D: TRBD1; J: TRBJ1-6
DNA: TGCGCCAGCAGTGAGTCAGCGGTAGACCAGCCCCAGCATTTT; CDR3: CASSESAVDQPQHF; V: TRBV10-2; size: .; length: 14; D: .; J: TRBJ1-5
DNA: TGTGCCAGCAGCCTAGGGAGGCCAAACACCGGGGAGCTGTTTTTT; CDR3: CASSLGRPNTGELFF; V: TRBV7-3; size: .; length: 15; D: .; J: TRBJ2-2
DNA: TGTGCCAGTAGGACAGGAGCTACTAACTATGGCTACACCTTC; CDR3: CASRTGATNYGYTF; V: TRBV19; size: few; length: 14; D: .; J: TRBJ1-2
DNA: TGTGCCAGCTCGCTATACAGGGCAGACACCGGGGAGCTGTTTTTT; CDR3: CASSLYRADTGELFF; V: TRBV18; size: .; length: 15; D: .; J: TRBJ2-2
DNA: TGTGCCAGTAGTCCTAGCGGGATGAACGAGCAGTACTTC; CDR3: CASSPSGMNEQYF; V: TRBV19; size: .; length: 13; D: TRBD2; J: TRBJ2-7
DNA: TGCAGTGCTAGTCTTTTAACAGGGCGTGAAGCTTTCTTT; CDR3: CSASLLTGREAFF; V: TRBV20-1; size: .; length: 13; D: .; J: TRBJ1-1
DNA: TGTGCCGGCAGTGTGTTGGCCGGAAACACCATATATTTT; CDR3: CAGSVLAGNTIYF; V: TRBV7-9; size: .; length: 13; D: .; J: TRBJ1-3
DNA: TGCGCCAGCAGCCCGGGGACAGGGGGCGGAGAAGCTTTCTTT; CDR3: CASSPGTGGGEAFF; V: TRBV5-1; size: .; length: 14; D: TRBD1; J: TRBJ1-1
DNA: TGTGCCAGCAGCTTAGCTTTAGTCGAGTCCGGGGAGCTGTTTTTT; CDR3: CASSLALVESGELFF; V: TRBV7-9; size: .; length: 15; D: .; J: TRBJ2-2
DNA: TGTGCCAGCAGCGCTCGGGGTCAGAGCTACGAGCAGTACTTC; CDR3: CASSARGQSYEQYF; V: TRBV7-6; size: .; length: 14; D: .; J: TRBJ2-7
DNA: TGTGCCAGCAGGCGGGTCATAAATTCACCCCTCCACTTT; CDR3: CASRRVINSPLHF; V: TRBV6-5; size: .; length: 13; D: .; J: TRBJ1-6
DNA: TGTGCCAGCCAACCATCCGGGACAGCCAACTATGGCTACACCTTC; CDR3: CASQPSGTANYGYTF; V: TRBV6-5; size: .; length: 15; D: TRBD1; J: TRBJ1-2
DNA: TGTGCCAGCAGCTTCAGACAGGCCCGTTTGGCTGGAAGCAATCAGCCCCAGCATTTT; CDR3: CASSFRQARLAGSNQPQHF; V: TRBV28; size: .; length: 19; D: .; J: TRBJ1-5
DNA: TGCGCCAGCAGCCCGGGATTGACAGGGAACTACGAGCAGTACTTC; CDR3: CASSPGLTGNYEQYF; V: TRBV5-1; size: once; length: 15; D: TRBD1; J: TRBJ2-7
DNA: TGTGCTAGTGGAACACAGGGGTACAATGAGCAGTTCTTC; CDR3: CASGTQGYNEQFF; V: TRBV12-5; size: .; length: 13; D: TRBD1; J: TRBJ2-1
DNA: TGTGCCAGCAGCCCATACGAGAGTGAAGCTTTCTTT; CDR3: CASSPYESEAFF; V: TRBV7-9; size: .; length: 12; D: .; J: TRBJ1-1
DNA: TGCGCCAGCAGCTTCGAGGGACAGGGCATGAACACTGAAGCTTTCTTT; CDR3: CASSFEGQGMNTEAFF; V: TRBV5-1; size: few; length: 16; D: TRBD1; J: TRBJ1-1
DNA: TGTGCCGGGGGGCGGAGTAACACCTACGAGCAGTACTTC; CDR3: CAGGRSNTYEQYF; V: TRBV30; size: once; length: 13; D: .; J: TRBJ2-7
DNA: TGTGCTAGTGGTTTGTGGGCAGGGGGTATCGCAGATACGCAGTATTTT; CDR3: CASGLWAGGIADTQYF; V: TRBV12-5; size: .; length: 16; D: TRBD1; J: TRBJ2-3
DNA: TGTGCCAGCAGCGCAAAAGGGACAAAAACCACCGGGGAGCTGTTTTTT; CDR3: CASSAKGTKTTGELFF; V: TRBV21-1; size: .; length: 16; D: .; J: TRBJ2-2